This T cell receptor beta chain was retrieved from a study of vaccination and CD4 T cells after COVID-19. As to this clonotype: The target antigen is unknown.

Treatment noted: roughly 11-day PBMC culture with coronavirus spike peptide pools or control peptides (ViraFEST assay). Regarding the study as a whole: This study had few convalescent patients and no early post-infection samples.

Per germline, CDR1 KGHDR and CDR2 SFDVKD. The CDR3 runs 17 residues. V gave up 4 bases and J gave up 5 bases; unmatched junction bases: 14. The Oncomine TCR Beta short-read assay generated sequence data from the DNA of cultured CD4+ T cells. Extraction of genomic DNA was performed on cultured CD4+ T cells. TCRdb redid the calling of the PCR reads with MiXCR, one entry per CDR3 protein. This table holds approximately 15,000 distinct CDR3 sequences, about four fifths found once. The starting material was CD4+ T cells from blood, cultured in vitro, obtained after SARS-CoV-2 vaccination. This TCR was recovered from a human donor who received a COVID-19 vaccine. The chain employs TRBV24-1 and TRBJ1-2; 8 bases fit TRBD1. The CDR3 nucleotides are TGTGCCACCAGTGACCCTAATTTCGCAGGGGGCTTTTATGGCTACACCTTC. Protein: CATSDPNFAGGFYGYTF.